The rows below give T cell receptor beta chains drawn from one sample of a study of cytomegalovirus exposure and HLA in healthy donors. TCRdb's copy holds only in-frame clones and misses some; the assay was immunoSEQ multiplex PCR. The table has about 140,000 clones, 75% seen once. Source material: PBMCs. Source of these receptors: a young man in good health and CMV-seropositive. Both conserved end residues are part of each CDR3. A D gene is named only where the DNA matches it firmly. Clone size is stated in some rows and not others, as once, few, many or a class when expanded.

CDR3nt,CDR3aa,d_gene,abundance,j_gene,v_gene
TGTGCCAGTAGTACCCCGGGACAGTCCGTTTTCAATCAGCCCCAGCATTTT,CASSTPGQSVFNQPQHF,TRBD1,.,TRBJ1-5,TRBV19
TGTGCCAGCGCCGGAGGGCGGAAGAACTATGGCTACACCTTC,CASAGGRKNYGYTF,.,once,TRBJ1-2,TRBV2
TGTGCCAGCAGACCCCGGCAGGGAATCGCCTACGAGCAGTACTTC,CASRPRQGIAYEQYF,.,.,TRBJ2-7,TRBV27
TGTGCCAGCAGCTTAGGACAGCAAGAGACCCAGTACTTC,CASSLGQQETQYF,.,.,TRBJ2-5,TRBV7-3
TGTGCCAGCTCACCTTCCGGACAGCCGGGGGGCTACACCTTC,CASSPSGQPGGYTF,.,.,TRBJ1-2,TRBV18
TGTGCCAGCTCGCGACAGGGTCAGCAAACAGATACGCAGTATTTT,CASSRQGQQTDTQYF,TRBD1,once,TRBJ2-3,TRBV18
TGTGCCAGCAGCCGCGCGGACAGGAGGGAAGCTTTCTTT,CASSRADRREAFF,TRBD1,.,TRBJ1-1,TRBV7-9
TGTGCCAGCTCACCCCGAGCAGGGAAAGGCTACACCTTC,CASSPRAGKGYTF,.,.,TRBJ1-2,TRBV18
TGTGCCAGCAGCCCCCGGGAGCGGGGGGGCACAGATACGCAGTATTTT,CASSPRERGGTDTQYF,TRBD2,.,TRBJ2-3,TRBV7-9
TGTGCCAGCAGCCGGGCGGGTTCGTACAATGAGCAGTTCTTC,CASSRAGSYNEQFF,.,few,TRBJ2-1,TRBV7-2
TGTGCCAGCAGCGCGCCGGGACTAGCTCCAAATGAGCAGTTCTTC,CASSAPGLAPNEQFF,TRBD2,.,TRBJ2-1,TRBV7-8
TGTGCCAGCTCACCCCCGGGACTAGCGGGGAGGGGTGCAGATACGCAGTATTTT,CASSPPGLAGRGADTQYF,TRBD2,.,TRBJ2-3,TRBV18
TGTGCCAGCTCAGAGGACAGACCAGGCGTAGAGCCCCAGCATTTT,CASSEDRPGVEPQHF,.,.,TRBJ1-5,TRBV18
TGTGCCAGCAGCATCGGACTTAACTACGAGCAGTACTTC,CASSIGLNYEQYF,.,medium-sized,TRBJ2-7,TRBV28
TGTGCCAGCAGCTTGCTGGCGGGAGGAATGGCGCAGTATTTT,CASSLLAGGMAQYF,TRBD2,.,TRBJ2-3,TRBV7-9
TGTGCCAGCAGTTCGCGGACAGTACTGAACACTGAAGCTTTCTTT,CASSSRTVLNTEAFF,.,.,TRBJ1-1,TRBV28
TGTGCCAGCAGCTTAACCCTTACTAGCGGGCGTGAGCAGTTCTTC,CASSLTLTSGREQFF,TRBD2,once,TRBJ2-1,TRBV11-2
TGTGCCACCACACCTGCCACCTCTGGGGCCAACGTCCTGACTTTC,CATTPATSGANVLTF,.,few,TRBJ2-6,TRBV28
TGCGCCAGCAGCTTGGACGGGGGAACAGATACGCAGTATTTT,CASSLDGGTDTQYF,.,.,TRBJ2-3,TRBV5-1
TGTGCCAGCAGCCCTAGCGCAAATAGCGGGGAGCTGTTTTTT,CASSPSANSGELFF,.,.,TRBJ2-2,TRBV7-3
TGTGCCAGCAGGCTAGACAGGGGAGGCACCGGGGAGCTGTTTTTT,CASRLDRGGTGELFF,TRBD1,.,TRBJ2-2,TRBV7-8
TGTGCCACCAGCAGAGATAAGGTGATAGAATGGAGTTATGGCTACACCTTC,CATSRDKVIEWSYGYTF,.,.,TRBJ1-2,TRBV15
TGTGCCAGCAGCTCCGCCGGAGGGTCCTACGAGCAGTACTTC,CASSSAGGSYEQYF,.,.,TRBJ2-7,TRBV11-2
TGTGCCATCAAAGCAGCGGCCAGCTCCTACAATGAGCAGTTCTTC,CAIKAAASSYNEQFF,.,.,TRBJ2-1,TRBV10-3
TGTGCCAGCAGTGGGACTCGGCCAAAATCCTACGAGCAGTACTTC,CASSGTRPKSYEQYF,.,.,TRBJ2-7,TRBV6-1
TGCGCCAGCAGCTTGTATCCGGGACAAGGAAATCAGCCCCAGCATTTT,CASSLYPGQGNQPQHF,.,.,TRBJ1-5,TRBV5-1
TGCGCCAGCAGCATCGGACTAGCGGGAGCCACCGGGGAGCTGTTTTTT,CASSIGLAGATGELFF,TRBD2,.,TRBJ2-2,TRBV5-1
TGTGCCAGCAGCTTAGCCGCCGGGACTAGCGGGAGTCGGTCCGGGGAGCTGTTTTTT,CASSLAAGTSGSRSGELFF,TRBD2,few,TRBJ2-2,TRBV13